The 13 T cell receptor beta chains in this list originate from one sample, sequenced in a study of blood T cell repertoires in COVID-19. The table came from immunoSEQ multiplex PCR; TCRdb's copy has only in-frame clones and leaves some out. The sample holds roughly 430,000 clones, 70% to 90% seen once. Sequencing was carried out using PBMCs or T cells enriched from blood (not recorded which). The receptor set was obtained from a woman in her late teens or twenties who had been exposed to COVID-19.

V gene TRBV27 combines with J gene TRBJ2-7; D gene ambiguous. The germline V gene encodes CDR1 MNHEY and CDR2 SMNVEV (reference sequence). The CDR3 spans 14 residues. Trimming took 2 bases from V and 3 from J, leaving 11 bases between them. The CDR3 nucleotides are TGTGCCAGCAGTTTAGCCGCTCGCGGCTACGAGCAGTACTTC. It yields the protein CASSLAARGYEQYF.

J is TRBJ2-5 and V is TRBV28, with 8 bases aligning to TRBD2. CDR1 MDHEN and CDR2 SYDVKM come from the germline V gene. The CDR3 loop spans 14 amino acids. V lost 5 bases, J lost 4 bases, and 6 bases stayed unmatched. Here the CDR3 DNA reads TGTGCCAGCAGTGCCACTAGCGGTGGAGAGACCCAGTACTTC. Translation: CASSATSGGETQYF.

The chain employs TRBV6-5 and TRBJ1-2, with D maybe TRBD1 (5 bases). CDR3 length: 14 amino acids. V was cut by 4 bases and J by 3 bases, with 12 bases left in between. CDR1 is MNHEY and CDR2 is SVGAGI in the germline V gene. The CDR3 coding sequence is TGTGCCAGCAGTTCGTCCATGGGGCACTATGGCTACACCTTC. Residues: CASSSSMGHYGYTF.

The V call is TRBV12-3 or TRBV12-4, the J call TRBJ1-3; D gene unclear. This CDR3 region has 12 residues. The germline V and J ends were trimmed by 11 bases and 9 bases, with 17 bases remaining between them. The CDR3 here is CASRTEEGTIYF. The CDR3 nucleotides read TGTGCCTCAAGGACGGAGGAAGGCACCATATATTTT.

This sequence joins TRBV5-5 and TRBJ2-5; D possibly corresponds to TRBD1 (5 bases). Germline CDR1 SGHKS, CDR2 YYEKEE (reference sequence). CDR3 length: 14 amino acids. Trimming stripped 2 bases from V and 2 bases from J, with 10 bases between. This chain's CDR3 is CASSFPQGQETQYF. The CDR3 DNA is TGTGCCAGCAGCTTCCCGCAGGGTCAAGAGACCCAGTACTTC.

V and J are TRBV27 and TRBJ1-5; D ambiguous. V gave up 0 bases and J gave up 3 bases, with 6 bases separating them. The CDR3 consists of 14 residues. The V gene's germline CDR1 is MNHEY and CDR2 SMNVEV (reference sequence). The CDR3 is CASSLSGVNQPQHF. The DNA for the CDR3 is TGTGCCAGCAGTTTATCCGGAGTCAATCAGCCCCAGCATTTT.

The rearrangement joins TRBV7-8 to TRBJ1-5, with D possibly TRBD1 on 6 matching bases. Germline V gene sequence: CDR1 SGHVS, CDR2 FQNEAQ. The CDR3 is 16 amino acids. Trimming cost V 1 base and J 3 bases, with 13 bases left between them. DNA of the CDR3: TGTGCCAGCAGCTTAGAGGCCAGGGGAATCAATCAGCCCCAGCATTTT. Amino acids: CASSLEARGINQPQHF.

The table lists this clone with a count of one. CDR3 sequence: CASSPPGAGGRNEQFF. As DNA, the CDR3 is TGTGCCAGCAGCCCACCGGGAGCGGGGGGGCGCAATGAGCAGTTCTTC. The gene calls are TRBV13 and TRBJ2-1; 10 nucleotides agree with TRBD2. Germline V gives CDR1 PRHDT, CDR2 FYEKMQ (reference sequence). V shed 5 bases and J 6 bases; nucleotides not matched to a gene: 10. This CDR3 has 16 residues.

The CDR3 coding sequence is TGTGCCAGCAGCTCAATCGGGATGAACACTGAAGCTTTCTTT. It codes for CASSSIGMNTEAFF. V and J are TRBV28 and TRBJ1-1, with D hard to call. CDR3 length: 14 amino acids. The V end was cut by 6 bases, the J end by 0 bases, with 11 bases between. Germline V gene lookup returns CDR1 MDHEN and CDR2 SYDVKM.

J is TRBJ2-1 and V is TRBV6-5; 11 bases align to TRBD1. J gave up 6 bases and V 7 bases, and 8 bases lay outside the gene matches. Germline-derived CDR1 and CDR2 are MNHEY and SVGAGI. This CDR3 contains 15 residues. Here the CDR3 reads CASTMGQGVVNEQFF. The CDR3 nucleotides are TGTGCCAGCACCATGGGACAGGGGGTGGTCAATGAGCAGTTCTTC.

The V and J genes are TRBV5-1 and TRBJ2-2, with 10 bases identical to TRBD2. There are 15 residues in the CDR3. Trimming cost V 4 bases and J 5 bases; bases outside gene matches: 5. Germline CDR1 is SGHRS and CDR2 is YFSETQ. The CDR3: CASSIGTSATGELFF. CDR3 DNA: TGCGCCAGCAGCATAGGGACTAGCGCTACCGGGGAGCTGTTTTTT. Together with reference TRBV5-1 and TRBJ2-2, the CDR3 gives the full variable domain: KAGVTQTPRYLIKTRGQQVTLSCSPISGHRSVSWYQQTPGQGLQFLFEYFSETQRNKGNFPGRFSGRQFSNSRSEMNVSTLELGDSALYLCASSIGTSATGELFFGEGSRLTVL.

This sequence joins TRBV5-1 and TRBJ2-6, with D possibly matching TRBD2 (7 bases). The germline gives CDR1 SGHRS, CDR2 YFSETQ. V was clipped by 1 base and J by 0 bases, with 14 bases between them. This CDR3 is 18 amino acids long. For the CDR3, the DNA is TGCGCCAGCAGCTTGTCGGGGGGCGCAAGCTCTGGGGCCAACGTCCTGACTTTC. Its protein product is CASSLSGGASSGANVLTF.

The V call is TRBV6-5, the J call TRBJ1-1; the match to TRBD1 covers 8 bases. The CDR3 extends over 15 amino acids. Unmatched junction bases numbered 5, after V lost 2 bases and J lost 3 bases. Germline CDR1 and CDR2: MNHEY and SVGAGI. The CDR3 is CASSYESGGYTEAFF. For the CDR3, the DNA is TGTGCCAGCAGTTACGAGTCAGGGGGCTACACTGAAGCTTTCTTT.